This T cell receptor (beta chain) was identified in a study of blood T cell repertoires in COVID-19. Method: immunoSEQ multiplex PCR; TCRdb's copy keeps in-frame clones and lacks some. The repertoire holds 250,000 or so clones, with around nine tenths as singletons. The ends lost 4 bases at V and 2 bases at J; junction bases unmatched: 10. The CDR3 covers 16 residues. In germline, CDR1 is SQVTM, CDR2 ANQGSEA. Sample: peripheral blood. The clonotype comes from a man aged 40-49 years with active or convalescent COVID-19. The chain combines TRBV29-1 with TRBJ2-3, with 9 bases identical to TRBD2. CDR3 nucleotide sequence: TGCAGCGTTGTTATGGCTAGCGGGGACACCACAGATACGCAGTATTTT. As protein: CSVVMASGDTTDTQYF.